This passage covers 21 T cell receptor beta chains from one sample sequenced in a study of T cells after yellow fever vaccination. TCRdb re-derived calls from the 5' RACE reads in MiXCR, one entry per CDR3 protein. Of about 320,000 distinct CDR3 sequences in the sample, roughly 10% are singletons; the top ten hold approximately 3.3%. Source: CD4+ T cells sorted from PBMCs, taken 45 days after the yellow fever booster vaccination. The receptors derive from a man younger than 30 who received the YFV17D yellow fever vaccine.

J is TRBJ2-2 and V is TRBV11-1; D is possibly TRBD2 (6 bases). This CDR3 spans 15 amino acids. Germline values: CDR1 SGHAT, CDR2 FQDESV (reference sequence). With 0 bases removed from V and 4 bases from J, the gap between germline ends came to 9 bases. The CDR3 protein is CASSLAGGVTGELFF. DNA of the CDR3: TGTGCCAGCAGCTTAGCGGGCGGGGTCACCGGGGAGCTGTTTTTT.

The gene calls are TRBV10-3 and TRBJ2-3, with 11 bases fitting TRBD2. The V gene end was trimmed by 0 bases and the J gene end by 3 bases; junction bases not matched to a gene: 8. Germline CDR1 reads ENHRY; CDR2 reads SYGVKD. The CDR3 has 18 residues. This CDR3 reads CAISESTSGASRTDTQYF. CDR3 DNA: TGTGCCATCAGTGAGTCGACTAGCGGGGCGAGCCGGACAGATACGCAGTATTTT.

The table lists this clonotype with a few counts. The V and J genes are TRBV12-3 or TRBV12-4 and TRBJ2-1; D possibly corresponds to TRBD1 (6 bases). Trimming left V 5 bases short and J 13 bases short, with 24 bases between. The CDR3 is 15 amino acids. CDR3 residues: CASSLGPQGKVLQFF. The DNA of the CDR3 is TGTGCCAGCAGTCTCGGGCCACAGGGAAAAGTCCTACAGTTCTTC.

This clonotype was detected ten times or more. The gene calls are TRBV4-1 and TRBJ1-4; possibly TRBD1 for D (5 bases). The V gene's germline CDR1 is MGHRA and CDR2 YSYEKL. This CDR3 region has 18 residues. Trimming cost V 0 bases and J 0 bases, with 14 bases left between them. CDR3 coding DNA: TGCGCCAGCAGCCAAGATGGCAGGGCGGGTGCAACTAATGAAAAACTGTTTTTT. Translation gives CASSQDGRAGATNEKLFF.

This chain uses TRBV12-3 or TRBV12-4 with TRBJ1-1; D is perhaps TRBD1 (5 bases). The germline V and J ends were trimmed by 9 bases and 5 bases, with 13 bases remaining between them. This CDR3 contains 12 residues. The CDR3 sequence is CASRAGLTEAFF. In DNA form, the CDR3 reads TGTGCCAGTAGAGCGGGGCTTACTGAAGCTTTCTTT.

This clonotype was counted only a few times. CDR3 DNA sequence: TGTGCCAGCAGCCCCTGGGAAGCTGGAAACACCATATATTTT. Translated, it gives CASSPWEAGNTIYF. The rearrangement links TRBV6-5 to TRBJ1-3; the D is unclear. V shed 6 bases and J shed 2 bases, with 11 bases lying between them. The CDR3 totals 14 residues. In germline, CDR1 is MNHEY, CDR2 SVGAGI.

This clonotype was counted a few times. The chain has TRBV5-1 and TRBJ2-3, with no clear D. With 0 bases removed from V and 0 bases from J, the gap between germline ends came to 5 bases. The CDR3 has 14 residues. Germline CDR1 SGHRS, CDR2 YFSETQ. CDR3 in amino acids: CASSLVQSTDTQYF. As DNA, the CDR3 is TGCGCCAGCAGCTTGGTACAGAGCACAGATACGCAGTATTTT.

This clonotype was found a few times. The chain employs TRBV30 and TRBJ1-1, with 7 bases identical to TRBD1. The junction had 3 bases not matched to a gene; V was cut back by 0 bases and J by 8 bases. The CDR3 covers 12 residues. Per the germline V gene, CDR1 is GTSNPN and CDR2 is SVGIG (reference sequence). The CDR3 is CAWSVSGQEAFF. The CDR3 DNA reads TGTGCCTGGAGTGTATCGGGACAGGAAGCTTTCTTT.

The chain combines TRBV12-5 with TRBJ2-2; 9 nucleotides agree with TRBD2. Germline-derived CDR1 and CDR2 are LGHNT and FRNRAP. This CDR3 region has 17 residues. The V and J ends lost 5 bases and 0 bases, in that order; junction bases with no gene match: 7. CDR3 sequence reads: CASGPGTSQPNTGELFF. The CDR3 nucleotides read TGTGCTAGTGGTCCGGGGACTAGCCAACCGAACACCGGGGAGCTGTTTTTT.

There are many counts of this clonotype. The gene calls are TRBV5-1 and TRBJ2-4; possible D gene TRBD2, 6 bases. Germline CDR1 SGHRS, CDR2 YFSETQ. This CDR3 contains 14 residues. Trimming stripped 2 bases from V and 3 bases from J, with 9 bases between. The CDR3 sequence is CASSLGGDKNIQYF. CDR3 nucleotides: TGCGCCAGCAGCTTAGGCGGGGACAAAAACATTCAGTACTTC.

This CDR3 is CASRVAVEKLFF. DNA for the CDR3: TGTGCCAGCAGAGTAGCCGTGGAAAAACTGTTTTTT. V is TRBV2 and J is TRBJ1-4; D gene ambiguous. Germline V CDR1 and CDR2: SNHLY, FYNNEI. The germline V and J ends were trimmed by 6 bases and 8 bases, with 10 bases remaining between them. This CDR3 spans 12 amino acids.

This clonotype was counted at least ten times. The chain links TRBV20-1 to TRBJ1-5; no reliable D call. Germline CDR1 reads DFQATT; CDR2 reads SNEGSKA (reference sequence). The CDR3 spans 13 residues. Trimming pared 0 bases from V and 2 bases from J, leaving 5 bases between. The CDR3, as DNA: TGCAGTGCTAGAGATGGGGGCAATCAGCCCCAGCATTTT. As protein: CSARDGGNQPQHF.

This clonotype was seen a handful of times. This chain links TRBV12-3 or TRBV12-4 with TRBJ1-1; the D gene is possibly TRBD1 (6 bases). Trimming took 7 bases from V and 2 from J, leaving 14 bases between them. This CDR3 region has 14 residues. The CDR3 sequence is CASKNRASNTEAFF. The CDR3 DNA sequence: TGTGCCAGCAAGAACAGGGCCTCTAACACTGAAGCTTTCTTT.

This clonotype was detected only a few times. The genes are TRBV4-1 and TRBJ2-7, with a tentative D call TRBD2 (5 bases). This CDR3 has 14 residues. The ends were cut back, 0 bases at V and 3 bases at J, with 9 bases in the middle. The germline gives CDR1 MGHRA, CDR2 YSYEKL. CDR3 sequence reads: CASSQDRGFYEQYF. The CDR3 DNA follows: TGCGCCAGCAGCCAAGATCGAGGGTTCTACGAGCAGTACTTC.

The rearrangement joins TRBV29-1 to TRBJ2-7, with no clear D. Germline CDR1 reads SQVTM; CDR2 reads ANQGSEA. The CDR3 length is 13 residues. V was pared by 5 bases and J by 5 bases, with 16 bases between. Written as DNA, the CDR3 is TGCAGCGTTTTTTCACCCCTAAGACACGAGCAGTACTTC. It translates to CSVFSPLRHEQYF.

This clonotype came up many times. The chain carries TRBV4-3 and TRBJ2-3; D is ambiguous. The CDR3 consists of 14 residues. Germline assignment: CDR1 LGHNA and CDR2 YSLEER. Trimming pared 3 bases from V and 1 base from J, leaving 8 bases between. The CDR3 DNA reads TGCGCCAGCAGCCAGAGGCAGGGCACAGATACGCAGTATTTT. Its translation is CASSQRQGTDTQYF.

CDR3 coding DNA: TGCGCCAGCAGCCGCGGACTAGCGGGGGAGCATCTAGAGCAGTACTTC. Protein: CASSRGLAGEHLEQYF. The chain is built from TRBV4-1 and TRBJ2-7, with 13 bases fitting TRBD2. The germline V gene has CDR1 MGHRA and CDR2 YSYEKL. This CDR3 is built from 16 residues. The V and J ends lost 4 bases and 7 bases, in that order; junction bases with no gene match: 10.

This clonotype was observed a handful of times. Written as DNA, the CDR3 is TGTGCCAGCAGCCCGGTCGGCCGGGATCAGCCCCAGCATTTT. It encodes CASSPVGRDQPQHF. The rearrangement joins TRBV6-6 to TRBJ1-5; D unclear. The CDR3 is 14 amino acids. Trimming pared 6 bases from V and 5 bases from J, leaving 14 bases between. CDR1 MNHNY and CDR2 SVGAGI come from the germline V gene (reference sequence).

This clonotype was detected many times. The chain is built from TRBV5-1 and TRBJ2-3; D might be TRBD2 (5 bases). Germline CDR1 SGHRS, CDR2 YFSETQ. This CDR3 is 15 amino acids long. V was clipped by 6 bases and J by 1 base, with 15 bases between them. The CDR3 region is CASKDGLRGTDTQYF. For the CDR3, the DNA is TGCGCCAGCAAGGATGGGTTGCGGGGCACAGATACGCAGTATTTT.

The rearrangement links TRBV9 to TRBJ2-5; maybe TRBD1 (6 bases). With 0 bases removed from V and 5 bases from J, the gap between germline ends came to 11 bases. The CDR3 spans 14 residues. Germline-derived CDR1 and CDR2 are SGDLS and YYNGEE. The CDR3 loop reads CASSVEPRGETQYF. CDR3 coding DNA: TGTGCCAGCAGCGTAGAACCGAGGGGGGAGACCCAGTACTTC.

The chain is built from TRBV6-8 and TRBJ2-7, with 9 bases that match TRBD1. The CDR3 has 14 amino acids. Trimming removed 7 bases from V and 0 bases from J; junction bases left unmatched: 4. Germline values: CDR1 MNHGY, CDR2 SAAAGT. The chain's CDR3 is CASTRTGDSYEQYV. DNA for the CDR3: TGTGCCAGCACCAGGACAGGGGACTCCTACGAGCAGTACGTC.